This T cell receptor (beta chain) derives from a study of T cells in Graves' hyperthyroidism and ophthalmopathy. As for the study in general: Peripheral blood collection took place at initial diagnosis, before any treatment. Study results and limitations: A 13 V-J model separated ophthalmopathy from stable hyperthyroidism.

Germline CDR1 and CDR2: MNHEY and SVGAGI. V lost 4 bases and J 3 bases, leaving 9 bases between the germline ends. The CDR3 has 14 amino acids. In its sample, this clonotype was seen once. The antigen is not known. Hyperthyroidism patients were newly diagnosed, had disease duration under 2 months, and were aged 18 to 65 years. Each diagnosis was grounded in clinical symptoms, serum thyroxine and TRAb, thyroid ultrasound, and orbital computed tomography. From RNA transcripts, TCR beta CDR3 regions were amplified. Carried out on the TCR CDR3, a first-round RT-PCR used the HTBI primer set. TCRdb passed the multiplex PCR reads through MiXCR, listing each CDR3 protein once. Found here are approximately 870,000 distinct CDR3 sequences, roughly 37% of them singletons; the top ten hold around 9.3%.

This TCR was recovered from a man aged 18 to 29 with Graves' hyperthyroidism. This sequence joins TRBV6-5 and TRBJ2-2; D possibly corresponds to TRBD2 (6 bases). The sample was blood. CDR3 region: CASSSGGHTGELFF. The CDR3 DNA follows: TGTGCCAGCAGTTCCGGGGGACACACCGGGGAGCTGTTTTTT.